These T cell receptor beta chains were read from a single sample in a study of cytomegalovirus exposure and HLA in healthy donors. Here immunoSEQ multiplex PCR was the method, and the copy in TCRdb shows in-frame clones only, minus some. The sample lists about 160,000 clones; roughly 78% were seen once. Sequenced input: PBMCs. The source is a man aged 35 to 55 in good health and CMV-seropositive. The CDR3 runs from the conserved cysteine through the conserved F or W. Each record gives: V gene, CDR3 protein.

>TRBV30
CAWRQANYGYTF
>TRBV21-1
CASSPVGDRDSYEQYF
>TRBV7-9
CASSPTSGGGTDTQYF
>TRBV6-5
CASSVRHRGSYEQYF
>TRBV5-1
CASSSSGGSVEQFF
>TRBV4-1
CASSQVMSEAFF
>TRBV5-4
CASSFGGPSEKLFF
>TRBV12-5
CASGTGTGDGNEQFF
>TRBV7-9
CASSPGQGAGGYTF
>TRBV27
CASSHRTSGGTYEQYF
>TRBV7-9
CASSLGRAFF
>TRBV7-9
CASSRDREAFF